This T cell receptor beta chain was recovered during a study of shared clonotypes between healthy human individuals (dated by TCRdb to 2020 to 2021). Broadly, across the study: A couple of women and three men aged 18 to 49 years were included in the cohort. For each donor, CD4 naive and CD4 memory were each given three plates, CD8 naive was given two plates, and CD8 memory was given one plate. The study deeply sequenced blood TCR repertoires of five healthy adults to estimate repertoire size and the extent of clonotype sharing between individuals. To increase sequencing depth and limit assay-specific biases, TCR repertoire library preparation and sequencing were carried out by different laboratories using diverse techniques. Each donor's leukapheresis produced roughly between roughly 0.85 and 9.5 billion PBMCs.

As to this clone: Its recognized antigen is unknown. No base quality values were provided; no much bigger clone lies one nucleotide off.

TCR CDR3 regions were amplified from genomic DNA by multiplex PCR using the deep immunoSEQ assay. Extracted genomic DNA from each cell subset was distributed evenly across all wells of several immunoSEQ 96-well plates, and each plate was treated as a replicate. For sorted subsets, each replicate PCR was loaded with around 220 ng genomic DNA, equivalent to about 30,000 T cell genomes. The purified libraries were quantified using a Qubit 3.0 fluorometer, sized with a Bioanalyzer 2100, and then quantified again using the KAPA Library Quantification kit. Every immunoSEQ 96-well plate was sequenced on a separate single-read 150-cycle Illumina NextSeq 550 flow cell. Regarding the original processing steps: The immunoSEQ output contained only junctional sequences without quality scores, so filtering could not match that applied to full-length reads. Sequences were annotated with PyIR, a Python wrapper for IgBLAST v1.9, using IMGT germline references to assign V/J genes and CDR3. Any read was removed if the V/J assignment was weak (E-value above 1e-6), the CDR3 was missing, or the read contained stop codons, out-of-frame junctions, or ambiguous translated residues. A V3J clonotype was defined by an identical inferred V gene, J gene, and CDR3 amino acid sequence. Percentage overlap between repertoires was computed as shared unique clonotypes divided by the size of the smaller repertoire. Repertoire richness was assessed with RTK rarefaction, the Chao1 estimator, and Recon v2.1 estimates of unobserved clonotypes. Generation probabilities were computed with OLGA for all TCRbeta clonotypes obtained by the gDNA method from several donors. In TCRdb, the immuneACCESS table is reduced to in-frame sequences with V and J assigned. These tables do not hold every clone; where another copy was compared, an unresolved V gene accounts for under half, and the others remain unexplained. Clone size and the V and J calls come from that table; the DNA yielded D and trimming. A total of roughly 1 million clones appear in this sample, approximately 70% of them only once. The ten largest clones take up approximately 1.5% of the sample.

What the research found in general, with its limitations: Clonotypes shared by all four sorted-subset donors showed higher generation probabilities than non-shared clonotypes. Estimated clonotype richness was generally larger for naive than for memory subsets. Sampling was restricted to blood, and TCR repertoires in tissues likely differ from the TCR repertoires found in blood. When a handful of donors were compared, the shared fraction of clonotypes was around 4.6% for naive CD4, 3% to 4% for naive CD8, 2% to 2.5% for memory CD4, and roughly 0.4% for memory CD8. Because the study included only a small number of donors, the genetic and exposure-history diversity represented was limited. Pairwise subsampling indicated that sequencing depth was expected to affect the degree of clonotype sharing among donors. Even with the large sequencing depth, rarefaction of the sorted-subset datasets indicated that sequencing was incomplete.

The germline V gene encodes CDR1 MNHEY and CDR2 SVGAGI. V and J are trimmed by 5 bases and 8 bases, and the gene matches miss 5 bases of the junction. The CDR3 has 14 amino acids, counting the end cysteine and phenylalanine. Kept here is only the CDR3 DNA, which spans 42 bases and is read in frame from base 1. Healthy HIV-negative adults with no recently reported acute infections or vaccinations were included as donors. Every donor was a Caucasian adult residing in Nashville, Tennessee, USA. Magnetic negative selection was used to enrich CD4+ T cells, after which naive cells were positively selected on CD45RA and the negative fraction became the memory subset. After blood collection by leukapheresis, PBMCs were isolated using Ficoll-Histopaque density gradient centrifugation and then cryopreserved in the vapor phase of liquid nitrogen. Analytical flow cytometry was used to check the purity and quantity of every magnetically sorted T cell population. Genomic DNA was isolated from every sorted fraction and measured by UV absorbance on a Nanodrop 2000c.

The sequence came from a man aged 18 to 30 in good health. Sequenced input: memory CD4+ T cells sorted from blood. The cell subset or site tag for this specimen amounts to: CD45RA-negative fraction. Here the chain combines TRBV6-5 and TRBJ1-4; 10 nucleotides in the junction match TRBD1. The CDR3 in this case is CASSPRDRGEKLFF. The DNA sequence is given as TGTGCCAGCAGTCCCCGGGACAGGGGCGAAAAACTGTTTTTT.